The source of this T cell receptor (beta chain) is a study of T cells after yellow fever vaccination (dated by TCRdb to the late 2010s). About the investigation overall: Libraries from fractions with low cell numbers were prepared with the SMART-Seq v4 Ultra Low Input RNA kit. Bulk TCR alpha and beta repertoires were sequenced longitudinally to track T-cell clones before and after primary and booster YFV17D yellow fever vaccination. Blood was drawn at multiple timepoints before and after primary and secondary immunization, with bulk PBMC replicates and cell subsets isolated. Two healthy male donors, one aged 18 to 30 and one aged 30 to 40 years, made up the cohort.

The CDR3 measures 13 amino acids from cysteine to phenylalanine. Left in the record is the CDR3 DNA by itself, 39 bases read in frame from the first base. CDR1 and CDR2 were assigned from the germline V gene (reference sequence) as DFQATT and SNEGSKA. Between the V and J ends, shortened by 2 bases and 8 bases respectively, the junction contains 15 bases. TCR cDNA was made using 5'RACE template switching, a step that added a universal primer site and unique molecular identifiers. Priming of cDNA synthesis was performed from both the TCR alpha and TCR beta constant segments. Library amplification involved two PCR steps, and the second step added sample barcodes and sequencing adapters. Libraries were sequenced on Illumina HiSeq 2500 (2x100 bp) or NovaSeq (2x150 bp). On the study's bioinformatics: MIGEC was used to demultiplex reads and collapse the reads into UMI consensus sequences, and MiXCR was used for V(D)J alignment. Using edgeR on replicate PBMC samples, clonotypes were called vaccine-responding if FDR was below 0.01 and the log2 fold change was above 5 up to day 15. Each bulk clonotype received a CD4 or CD8 identity based on whether the sequenced CD4 or CD8 repertoire contained that clonotype at higher abundance. The public reads were run again by TCRdb, first through fastp at Q25 and then through MiXCR, and only productive beta chains were kept. Every CDR3 protein is listed once, alongside the most common genes and DNA of its rows. The V and J calls were not made by the authors but by TCRdb's processing. The sample contains a few hundred thousand distinct CDR3 sequences, roughly 19% of them found a single time. Roughly an eighth of the sample is in the top ten clones.

This specimen's treatment or condition label, per the study, means: live attenuated yellow fever vaccine strain. At each blood-draw timepoint, two biological replicates of bulk PBMCs were obtained. PBMCs were isolated from peripheral blood using a standard Ficoll-Paque protocol. TriZol was used to extract RNA from bulk PBMCs, CD4 and CD8 fractions, and dextramer-positive and dextramer-negative fractions. This clonotype has a handful of counts. It lacks a known antigen. No qualities accompany the bases; no much larger clone lies one base away. The paper as a whole reports these results and caveats: Because the study included only two donors, the extent to which the findings can be generalized is limited. After the booster, most of the clones that had expanded following primary vaccination were detected again (almost 98% of CD4 and roughly 90% of CD8), which suggests that memory was broadly maintained. Because abundant contaminating clonotypes from the bulk population could be contained in FACS-sorted repertoires, computational filtering was required. A small fraction of clonotypes showed up in both the CD4 and CD8 compartments, probably as a result of convergent recombination. Compared with the primary T-cell response, the secondary T-cell response was weaker but faster, peaking on day 5 rather than day 15.

Sequenced here: PBMCs, sampled 15 days after the yellow fever booster vaccination. This sequence originates from a man aged 25 to 45 who received the YFV17D yellow fever vaccine. The chain links TRBV20-1 with TRBJ1-2; possibly the D gene is TRBD1, per 5 matching bases. The sequence in DNA is TGCAGTGCTAGATGGTGGGCAGGGCAAGGCTACACCTTC. It codes for CSARWWAGQGYTF.